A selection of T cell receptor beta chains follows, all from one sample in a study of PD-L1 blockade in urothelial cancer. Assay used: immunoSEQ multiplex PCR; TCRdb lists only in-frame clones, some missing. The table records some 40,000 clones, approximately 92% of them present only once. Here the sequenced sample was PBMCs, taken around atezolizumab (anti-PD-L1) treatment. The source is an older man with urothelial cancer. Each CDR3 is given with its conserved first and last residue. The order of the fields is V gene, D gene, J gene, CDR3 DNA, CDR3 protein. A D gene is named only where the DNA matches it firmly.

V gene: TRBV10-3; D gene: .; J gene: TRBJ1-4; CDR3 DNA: TGTGCCATCAGTGATAACAACAGGGCAACTAATGAAAAACTGTTTTTT; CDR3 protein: CAISDNNRATNEKLFF
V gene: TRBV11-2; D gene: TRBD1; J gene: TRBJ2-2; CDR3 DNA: TGTGCCAGCAGCTCCAGGGTAGGGGGCCCCGGGGAGCTGTTTTTT; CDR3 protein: CASSSRVGGPGELFF
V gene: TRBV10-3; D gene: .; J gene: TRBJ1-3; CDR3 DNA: TGTGCCATCAGTCAGGGCTCTGGAAACACCATATATTTT; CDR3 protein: CAISQGSGNTIYF
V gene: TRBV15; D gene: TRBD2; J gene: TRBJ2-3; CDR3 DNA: TGTGCCACCGAGGCGGGAGGATCCACAGATACGCAGTATTTT; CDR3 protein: CATEAGGSTDTQYF
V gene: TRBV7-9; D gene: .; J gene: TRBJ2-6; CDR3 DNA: TGTGCCAGCAGCTTATGGGCTAGGGGATCCCTCTCTGGGGCCAACGTCCTGACTTTC; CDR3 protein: CASSLWARGSLSGANVLTF
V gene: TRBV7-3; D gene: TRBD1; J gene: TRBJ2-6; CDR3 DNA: TGTGCCAGCAGTCTGGTGGGGACAGCTTTCTCTGGGGCCAACGTCCTGACTTTC; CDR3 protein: CASSLVGTAFSGANVLTF
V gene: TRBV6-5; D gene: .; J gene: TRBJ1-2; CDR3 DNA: TGTGCCAGCAGTACTGGACTAGGGGGCTACACCTTC; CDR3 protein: CASSTGLGGYTF
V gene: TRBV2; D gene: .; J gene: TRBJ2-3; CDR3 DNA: TGTGCCAGCAGTGATGGAGGGAGCTATAGCACAGATACGCAGTATTTT; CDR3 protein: CASSDGGSYSTDTQYF
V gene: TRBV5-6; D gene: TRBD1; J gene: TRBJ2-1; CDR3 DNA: TGTGCCAGCAGACGCAGGGGGCGGCTCTCCTACAATGAGCAGTTCTTC; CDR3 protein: CASRRRGRLSYNEQFF
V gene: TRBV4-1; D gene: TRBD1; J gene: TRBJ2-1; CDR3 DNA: TGCGCCAGCAGCCAAGTGCAGTCGGTGGGGGACAGGACCTACAATGAGCAGTTCTTC; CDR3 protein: CASSQVQSVGDRTYNEQFF
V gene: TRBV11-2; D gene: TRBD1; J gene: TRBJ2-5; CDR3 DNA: TGTGCCAGCAGCCCGTACAGGGGCGAGACCCAGTACTTC; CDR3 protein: CASSPYRGETQYF
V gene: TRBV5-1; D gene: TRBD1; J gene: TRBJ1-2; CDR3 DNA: TGCGCCAGCGCCAAGCAGGGGGCCCAAGAGGGCTCTGGCTACACCTTC; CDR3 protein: CASAKQGAQEGSGYTF
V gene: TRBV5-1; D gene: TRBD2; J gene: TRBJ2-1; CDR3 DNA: TGCGCCAGCAGAATCCGACTAGCGGGCCTTTACAATGAGCAGTTCTTC; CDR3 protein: CASRIRLAGLYNEQFF
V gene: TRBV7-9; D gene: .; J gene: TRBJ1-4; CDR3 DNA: TGTGCCAGCAGCTTCGGGGGAGAAAAACTGTTTTTT; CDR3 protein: CASSFGGEKLFF
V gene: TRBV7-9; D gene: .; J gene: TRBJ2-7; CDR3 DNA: TGTGCCAGCAGCTTAGGGTCTGCGGGCTACGAGCAGTACTTC; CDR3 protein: CASSLGSAGYEQYF
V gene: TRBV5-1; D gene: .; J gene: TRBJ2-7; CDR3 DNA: TGCGCCAGCAGATCTTCTGAGATATCCTACGAGCAGTACTTC; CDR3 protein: CASRSSEISYEQYF